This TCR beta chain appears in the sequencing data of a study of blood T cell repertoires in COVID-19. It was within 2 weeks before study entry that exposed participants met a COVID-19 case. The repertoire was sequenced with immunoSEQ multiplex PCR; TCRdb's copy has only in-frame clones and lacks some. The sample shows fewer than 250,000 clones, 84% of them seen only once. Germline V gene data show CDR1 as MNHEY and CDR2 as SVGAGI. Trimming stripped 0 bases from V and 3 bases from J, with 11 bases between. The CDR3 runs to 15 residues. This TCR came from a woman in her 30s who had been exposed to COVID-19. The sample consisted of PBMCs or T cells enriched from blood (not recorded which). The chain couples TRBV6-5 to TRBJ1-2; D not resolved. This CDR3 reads CASSYSTRLYYGYTF. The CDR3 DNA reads TGTGCCAGCAGTTACTCGACTCGCTTGTACTATGGCTACACCTTC.